Following are 14 T cell receptor beta chains from one sample sequenced in a study. Each CDR3 protein gets one entry after TCRdb re-called the RT-PCR reads with MiXCR. The repertoire holds about 700,000 distinct CDR3 sequences, with approximately 14% as singletons. The sample taken for sequencing was memory CD4+ T cells from blood. Receptors originate from a female donor in good health, serving as a healthy control.

This clonotype occurred a few times. The chain couples TRBV7-8 to TRBJ2-5; D is undetermined. CDR3 length: 15 amino acids. V was trimmed by 5 bases and J by 4 bases, leaving 17 bases between them. Germline CDR1 reads SGHVS; CDR2 reads FQNEAQ. The CDR3, as DNA: TGTGCCAGCAGCCCCCGGGTCCTCTCGGGAGAGACCCAGTACTTC. This gives the protein CASSPRVLSGETQYF.

This clonotype was recorded many times. This chain links TRBV6-5 with TRBJ1-2, with 11 bases matching TRBD1. The CDR3 has 15 amino acids. CDR1 MNHEY and CDR2 SVGAGI come from the germline V gene. V shed 1 base and J 2 bases; nucleotides not matched to a gene: 0. The CDR3 spells CASSYWTGGNYGYTF. In DNA, the CDR3 is TGTGCCAGCAGTTACTGGACAGGGGGCAACTATGGCTACACCTTC.

There are a few counts of this clonotype. The CDR3 DNA sequence: TGTGCCAGCAGTTCCCCTGGCTGGCTAGCGGGGGTCGCGAACACCGGGGAGCTGTTTTTT. Protein: CASSSPGWLAGVANTGELFF. This chain joins TRBV28 and TRBJ2-2; 10 bases line up with TRBD2. Trimming took 4 bases from V and 0 from J; bases not matched to a gene: 14. Germline CDR1 reads MDHEN; CDR2 reads SYDVKM. CDR3 length equals 20 residues. Looking up the rest from reference TRBV28 and TRBJ2-2 gives the full variable domain: DVKVTQSSRYLVKRTGEKVFLECVQDMDHENMFWYRQDPGLGLRLIYFSYDVKMKEKGDIPEGYSVSREKKERFSLILESASTNQTSMYLCASSSPGWLAGVANTGELFFGEGSRLTVL.

V and J are TRBV27 and TRBJ1-2; 7 bases fit TRBD1. The CDR3 runs to 14 residues. The germline V gene encodes CDR1 MNHEY and CDR2 SMNVEV (reference sequence). V dropped 2 bases and J dropped 7; count of bases not matched to a gene: 7. The CDR3 region has the DNA TGTGCCAGCAGTTTACAGGGGGTAAGAGGTGGCTACACCTTC. Protein: CASSLQGVRGGYTF.

This clonotype was detected many times. The J gene is TRBJ1-5, the V gene TRBV20-1; a possible D gene is TRBD1 (5 bases). The CDR3 runs to 14 residues. V was cut by 6 bases and J by 1 base, with 13 bases left in between. Germline V gene lookup returns CDR1 DFQATT and CDR2 SNEGSKA (reference sequence). CDR3 coding DNA: TGCAGTGCACGAGCGGGACCGAGCAATCAGCCCCAGCATTTT. The encoded protein is CSARAGPSNQPQHF.

A few counts support this clonotype. The rearrangement links TRBV2 to TRBJ1-2; no firm D call. CDR1 and CDR2 (germline): SNHLY, FYNNEI. With 7 bases removed from V and 4 bases from J, the gap between germline ends came to 13 bases. The CDR3 runs 13 residues. Here the CDR3 DNA reads TGTGCCAGCAATAAGGAGGCAGCCTATGGCTACACCTTC. It translates to CASNKEAAYGYTF.

The V call is TRBV28, the J call TRBJ2-1; no clear D. This CDR3 has 10 amino acids. The germline V and J ends were trimmed by 3 bases and 10 bases, with 4 bases remaining between them. Germline V gene lookup returns CDR1 MDHEN and CDR2 SYDVKM. The CDR3 reads CASSFEEQFF. DNA for the CDR3: TGTGCCAGCAGTTTTGAAGAGCAGTTCTTC.

A few counts support this clonotype. DNA for the CDR3: TGTGCCAGCAGTAACCACGACGGTTACTCCTACGAGCAGTACTTC. Protein sequence: CASSNHDGYSYEQYF. The chain combines TRBV6-1 with TRBJ2-7; no clear D. Trimming pared 5 bases from V and 0 bases from J, leaving 14 bases between. CDR3 length: 15 residues. CDR1 is MNHNS and CDR2 is SASEGT in the germline V gene.

This clonotype has a handful of counts. The genes are TRBV6-6 and TRBJ1-4, with a possible D match to TRBD1 (5 bases). Between the trimmed V and J ends, which lost 6 bases and 7 bases, there was a span of 18 bases. The CDR3 is made up of 15 amino acids. Germline V gene sequence: CDR1 MNHNY, CDR2 SVGAGI (reference sequence). The CDR3 DNA sequence: TGTGCCAGCAGGTCCGTGCAGGCCGGGGGTGAAAAACTGTTTTTT. Residues: CASRSVQAGGEKLFF.

This clonotype was seen a few times. The chain carries TRBV5-6 and TRBJ1-2, with 7 bases that match TRBD1. Germline V gene sequence: CDR1 SGHDT, CDR2 YYEEEE. CDR3 length: 15 residues. V was clipped by 0 bases and J by 4 bases; unmatched bases: 6. The CDR3 loop reads CASSLAPGQTYGYTF. In DNA form, the CDR3 reads TGTGCCAGCAGCTTGGCCCCGGGACAGACCTATGGCTACACCTTC.

The chain combines TRBV24-1 with TRBJ1-5; D is possibly TRBD1 (5 bases). Trimming cost V 4 bases and J 0 bases, with 21 bases left between them. The CDR3 contains 19 residues. Germline V gene lookup returns CDR1 KGHDR and CDR2 SFDVKD. The DNA for the CDR3 is TGTGCCACCAGTGAAGCCCGGGACCCTGACCTTTATAGCAATCAGCCCCAGCATTTT. This gives the protein CATSEARDPDLYSNQPQHF.

This clonotype was counted a few times. The chain joins TRBV30 to TRBJ2-7; D is ambiguous. Germline lookup yields CDR1 GTSNPN and CDR2 SVGIG (reference sequence). This CDR3 is 13 amino acids long. The V gene lost 0 bases and the J gene lost 7 bases, with 13 bases spanning the gap. CDR3: CAWSVKALREQYF. The DNA of the CDR3 is TGTGCCTGGAGTGTAAAAGCCCTCAGGGAGCAGTACTTC.

The sample holds a few counts of this clonotype. The chain joins TRBV6-5 to TRBJ2-1; 7 positions match TRBD2. With V trimmed by 8 bases and J by 0 bases, 4 bases remained unmatched. The CDR3 has 14 amino acids. The V gene's germline CDR1 is MNHEY and CDR2 SVGAGI. CDR3 nucleotides: TGTGCCAGCGGGGGAGGGTTCTCCTACAATGAGCAGTTCTTC. Protein sequence: CASGGGFSYNEQFF.

This clonotype was seen a handful of times. J is TRBJ1-2 and V is TRBV7-9, with D unclear. Trimming removed 0 bases at V and 2 bases at J, with 16 bases between. The CDR3 is 17 amino acids. The germline V gene encodes CDR1 SEHNR and CDR2 FQNEAQ (reference sequence). The CDR3 bases are TGTGCCAGCAGCTTAGCGTACGGGGAGCGACCAAACTATGGCTACACCTTC. This translates into CASSLAYGERPNYGYTF. Full variable domain (remainder filled in from reference TRBV7-9 and TRBJ1-2): DTGVSQNPRHKITKRGQNVTFRCDPISEHNRLYWYRQTLGQGPEFLTYFQNEAQLEKSRLLSDRFSAERPKGSFSTLEIQRTEQGDSAMYLCASSLAYGERPNYGYTFGSGTRLTVV.